One and the same sample provided the 4 T cell receptor beta chains below, sequenced in a study of blood T cell repertoires in COVID-19. TCRdb keeps only in-frame clones here, not all; method: immunoSEQ multiplex PCR. The sample gives approximately 50,000 clones, roughly 78% of which show up once; roughly 25% is in the top ten. Sequenced material: peripheral blood. These TCRs come from a man aged 65 to 85 with acute or convalescent COVID-19.

The CDR3 loop is CATSDRRLDTGELFF. The DNA for the CDR3 is TGTGCCACCAGTGATCGCAGGCTTGACACCGGGGAGCTGTTTTTT. The rearrangement links TRBV24-1 to TRBJ2-2; D gene unclear. The CDR3 spans 15 residues. With 3 bases removed from V and 3 bases from J, the gap between germline ends came to 10 bases. Germline CDR1 KGHDR, CDR2 SFDVKD.

The CDR3 spells CATSDSDRGADTQYF. Here the CDR3 DNA reads TGTGCCACCAGTGACTCGGACAGGGGTGCAGATACGCAGTATTTT. The chain couples TRBV24-1 to TRBJ2-3; 9 bases map to TRBD1. Germline CDR1 and CDR2: KGHDR and SFDVKD. V dropped 4 bases and J dropped 4; count of bases not matched to a gene: 5. CDR3 length equals 15 residues.

This chain joins TRBV19 and TRBJ1-6, with TRBD1 matching over 8 bases. Germline V gene data show CDR1 as LNHDA and CDR2 as SQIVND (reference sequence). The CDR3 totals 18 residues. Trimming removed 6 bases from V and 3 bases from J; junction bases left unmatched: 13. Here the CDR3 DNA reads TGTGCCAGTAGGAAAAACTTCGGGACAGGCGACTATAATTCACCCCTCCACTTT. Its translation: CASRKNFGTGDYNSPLHF.

V usage is TRBV7-3 and J usage is TRBJ2-7; TRBD2 matches at 7 bases. The CDR3 has 15 residues. The germline V gene has CDR1 SGHTA and CDR2 FQGTGA. Trimming removed 5 bases from V and 1 base from J; junction bases left unmatched: 8. The CDR3 sequence: CASSLQGGRSYEQYF. The CDR3 DNA follows: TGTGCCAGCAGCCTGCAGGGCGGGAGATCCTACGAGCAGTACTTC.